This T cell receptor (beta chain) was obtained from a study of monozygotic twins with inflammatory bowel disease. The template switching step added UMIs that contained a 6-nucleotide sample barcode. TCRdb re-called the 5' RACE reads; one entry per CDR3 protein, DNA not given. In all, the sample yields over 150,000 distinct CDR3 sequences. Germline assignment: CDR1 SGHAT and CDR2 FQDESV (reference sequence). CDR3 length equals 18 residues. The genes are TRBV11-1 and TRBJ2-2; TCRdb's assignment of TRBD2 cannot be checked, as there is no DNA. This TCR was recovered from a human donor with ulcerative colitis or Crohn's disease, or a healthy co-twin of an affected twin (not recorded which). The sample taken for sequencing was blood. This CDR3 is CASSFTAWGPVGTGELFF. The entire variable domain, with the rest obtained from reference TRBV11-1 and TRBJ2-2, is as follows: EAEVAQSPRYKITEKSQAVAFWCDPISGHATLYWYRQILGQGPELLVQFQDESVVDDSQLPKDRFSAERLKGVDSTLKIQPAELGDSAMYLCASSFTAWGPVGTGELFFGEGSRLTVL.